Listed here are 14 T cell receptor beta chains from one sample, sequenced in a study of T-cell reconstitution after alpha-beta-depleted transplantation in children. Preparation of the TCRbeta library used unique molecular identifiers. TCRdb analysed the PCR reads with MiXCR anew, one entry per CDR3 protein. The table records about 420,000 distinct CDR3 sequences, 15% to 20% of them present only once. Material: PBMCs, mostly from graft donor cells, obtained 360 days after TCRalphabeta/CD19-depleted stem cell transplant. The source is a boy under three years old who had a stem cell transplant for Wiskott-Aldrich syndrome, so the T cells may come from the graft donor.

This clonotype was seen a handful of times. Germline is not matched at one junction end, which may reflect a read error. The CDR3 loop reads CAISEGYQQYF. CDR3 DNA: TGTGCCATCAGTGAGGGCTACCAGCAGTACTTC. The chain has TRBV10-3 and TRBJ2-7, with unresolved D. This CDR3 has 11 residues. The germline CDR1 and CDR2 sequences are ENHRY and SYGVKD.

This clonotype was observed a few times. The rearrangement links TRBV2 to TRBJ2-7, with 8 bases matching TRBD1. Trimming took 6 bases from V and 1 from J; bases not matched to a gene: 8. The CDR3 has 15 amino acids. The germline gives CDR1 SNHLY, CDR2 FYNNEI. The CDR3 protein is CASRPFGQGSYEQYF. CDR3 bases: TGTGCCAGCAGACCATTCGGACAGGGTTCCTACGAGCAGTACTTC.

Here the CDR3 reads CASSASSSEGTQYF. CDR3 coding DNA: TGTGCCAGCAGCGCGAGCTCTAGTGAGGGTACGCAGTATTTT. This chain uses TRBV5-6 with TRBJ2-3, with D possibly matching TRBD2 (5 bases). There are 14 residues in the CDR3. V was shortened by 4 bases and J by 8 bases, with 17 bases between the two germline ends. CDR1 and CDR2 from the germline V gene are SGHDT and YYEEEE.

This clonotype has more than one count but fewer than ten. CDR3 in DNA: TGTGCCAGCAGCTTATACAGGAATGGTGAGCAGTTCTTC. Its translation: CASSLYRNGEQFF. V gene TRBV7-2 combines with J gene TRBJ2-1, with D possibly being TRBD1 (5 bases). CDR1 SGHTA and CDR2 FQGNSA come from the germline V gene. The CDR3 has 13 amino acids. Trimming took off 2 bases at V and 9 bases at J, with 11 bases between the two ends.

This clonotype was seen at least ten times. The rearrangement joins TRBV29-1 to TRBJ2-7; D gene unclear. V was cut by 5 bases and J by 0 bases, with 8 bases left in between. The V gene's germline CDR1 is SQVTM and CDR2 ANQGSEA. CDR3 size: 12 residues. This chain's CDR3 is CSVHGSSYEQYF. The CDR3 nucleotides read TGCAGCGTTCACGGTTCCTCCTACGAGCAGTACTTC.

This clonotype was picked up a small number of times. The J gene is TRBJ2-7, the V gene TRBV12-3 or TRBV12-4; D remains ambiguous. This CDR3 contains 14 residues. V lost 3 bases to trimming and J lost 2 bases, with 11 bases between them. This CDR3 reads CASSFWQAPYEQYF. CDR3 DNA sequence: TGTGCCAGCAGTTTCTGGCAGGCGCCCTACGAGCAGTACTTC.

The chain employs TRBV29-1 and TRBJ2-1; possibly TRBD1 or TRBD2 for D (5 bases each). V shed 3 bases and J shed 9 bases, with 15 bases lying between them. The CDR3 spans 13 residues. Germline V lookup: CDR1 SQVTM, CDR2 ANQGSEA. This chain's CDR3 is CSVEGPASIEQFF. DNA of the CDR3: TGCAGCGTTGAGGGACCTGCTAGCATTGAGCAGTTCTTC.

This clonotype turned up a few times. CDR3 sequence: CASSSIHRGVNTEAFF. DNA for the CDR3: TGTGCCAGCAGCTCCATCCACAGGGGAGTGAACACTGAAGCTTTCTTT. V and J are TRBV11-2 and TRBJ1-1; TRBD1 matches 7 bases. Unmatched junction bases numbered 8, after V lost 4 bases and J lost 0 bases. Germline CDR1 is SGHAT and CDR2 is FQNNGV. The length of the CDR3 is 16 residues.

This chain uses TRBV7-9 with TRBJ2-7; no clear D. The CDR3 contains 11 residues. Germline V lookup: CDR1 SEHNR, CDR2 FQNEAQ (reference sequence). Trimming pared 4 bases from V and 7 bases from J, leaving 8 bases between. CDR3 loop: CASSSLWEQYF. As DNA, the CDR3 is TGTGCCAGCAGCTCCCTGTGGGAGCAGTACTTC.

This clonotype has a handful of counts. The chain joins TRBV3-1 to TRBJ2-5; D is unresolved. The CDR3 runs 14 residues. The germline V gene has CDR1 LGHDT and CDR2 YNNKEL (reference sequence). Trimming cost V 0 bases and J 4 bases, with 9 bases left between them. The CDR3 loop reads CASSQDYSRETQYF. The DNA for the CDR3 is TGTGCCAGCAGCCAAGACTACAGTCGAGAGACCCAGTACTTC.

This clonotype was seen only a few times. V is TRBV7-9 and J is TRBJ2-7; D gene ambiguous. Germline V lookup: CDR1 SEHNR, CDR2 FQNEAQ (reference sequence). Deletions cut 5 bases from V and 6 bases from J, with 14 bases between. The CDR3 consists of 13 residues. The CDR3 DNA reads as TGTGCCAGCAGCGCCGCTAAAAGGAGCGAGCAGTACTTC. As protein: CASSAAKRSEQYF.

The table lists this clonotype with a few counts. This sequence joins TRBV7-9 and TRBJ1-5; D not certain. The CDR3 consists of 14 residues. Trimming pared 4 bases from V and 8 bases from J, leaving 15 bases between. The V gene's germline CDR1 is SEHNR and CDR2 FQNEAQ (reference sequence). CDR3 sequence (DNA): TGTGCCAGCAGCTCCGGAAGGGCTCCAGAGCCCCAGCATTTT. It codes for CASSSGRAPEPQHF.

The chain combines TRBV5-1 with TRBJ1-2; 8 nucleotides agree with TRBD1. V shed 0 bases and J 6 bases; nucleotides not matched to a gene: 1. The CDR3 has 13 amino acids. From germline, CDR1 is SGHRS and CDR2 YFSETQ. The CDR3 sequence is CASSLGGQDGYTF. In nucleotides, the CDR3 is TGCGCCAGCAGCTTGGGGGGACAGGATGGCTACACCTTC.

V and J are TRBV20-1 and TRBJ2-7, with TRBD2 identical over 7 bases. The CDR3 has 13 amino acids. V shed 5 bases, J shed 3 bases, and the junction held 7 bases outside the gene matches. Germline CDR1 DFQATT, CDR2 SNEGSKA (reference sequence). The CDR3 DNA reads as TGCAGTGCTGGGGGGGGTGTGAGCTACGAGCAGTACTTC. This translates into CSAGGGVSYEQYF.